This record covers a single TCR beta chain. The antigen remains undetermined. The record originates from a study of identical twins. Study-wide findings and caveats: Insertions ran lower in abundant cord blood beta clonotypes, though not in memory repertoires.

A universal primer binding site was introduced by template switching. The final cDNA contained unique molecular identifiers. TCRdb called the 5' RACE reads again in MiXCR, with one record for every CDR3 protein. The sample lists about 470,000 distinct CDR3 sequences, more than 20% seen once, with 2.5% to 3.5% in the top ten. The sample was also reused in another study, on T cells expressing NK-cell markers. That report notes: Of the CD8+ T cell pool in roughly 6 donors, about 1.0-7.0% was accounted for by dominant NKG2C+ clonotypes.

Sequencing was carried out using CD4+ T cells sorted from blood. This clonotype originated in a woman between 18 and 29 years old in good health.

CDR3 DNA sequence: TGTGCCAGCAGTTTCGTCTCGAGCGGGGACAGCACAGATACGCAGTATTTT. As protein: CASSFVSSGDSTDTQYF. The gene calls are TRBV12-3 or TRBV12-4 and TRBJ2-3; TRBD2 aligns across 7 bases. The V segment lost 3 bases and the J segment 0 bases; nucleotides outside the gene matches: 9. The CDR3 runs to 17 residues.